The clone carrying this TCR beta chain was picked up a small number of times. Before thyroid surgery, none of the patients had received any treatment. The data stem from a study of metastatic and nonmetastatic thyroid tumors. Germline CDR1 and CDR2: SGHAT and FQNNGV. The length of the CDR3 is 13 residues. V was clipped by 5 bases and J by 2 bases, with 9 bases between them. With MiXCR, TCRdb called clones anew from the PCR reads. The sample consists of roughly 21,000 clones, approximately 28% of them appearing once. Sequencing was performed on tumor tissue. The TCR originated in a male donor with papillary thyroid cancer or a benign thyroid nodule (not recorded which). Some clones in this sample may be carry-over from other donors' samples. This chain links TRBV11-2 with TRBJ1-2; D ambiguous. The CDR3 DNA sequence: TGTGCCAGCAGCCATGGACGGAACTATGGCTACACCTTC. Its translation: CASSHGRNYGYTF.